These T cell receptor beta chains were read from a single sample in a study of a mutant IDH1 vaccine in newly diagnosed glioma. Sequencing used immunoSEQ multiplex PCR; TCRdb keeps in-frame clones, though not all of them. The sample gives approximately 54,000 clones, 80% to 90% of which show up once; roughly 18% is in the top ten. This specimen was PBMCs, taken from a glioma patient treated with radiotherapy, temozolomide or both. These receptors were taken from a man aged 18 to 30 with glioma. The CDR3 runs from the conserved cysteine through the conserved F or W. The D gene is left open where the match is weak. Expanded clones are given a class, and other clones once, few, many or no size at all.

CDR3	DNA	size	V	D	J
CASSQKRESYEQYF	TGTGCCAGCAGCCAAAAACGAGAATCCTACGAGCAGTACTTC	.	TRBV14	.	TRBJ2-7
CASSQVHDRESYEQYF	TGCGCCAGCAGCCAAGTCCACGACAGGGAATCCTACGAGCAGTACTTC	.	TRBV4-3	TRBD1	TRBJ2-7
CASRRQSINTEAFF	TGTGCCAGCAGGCGACAGTCCATAAACACTGAAGCTTTCTTT	.	TRBV6-5	.	TRBJ1-1
CASSFETGGAFF	TGTGCCAGCAGCTTCGAGACAGGTGGGGCTTTCTTT	.	TRBV7-8	.	TRBJ1-1
CASGLQQANYGYTF	TGCGCCAGCGGCTTGCAGCAGGCTAACTATGGCTACACCTTC	once	TRBV5-1	.	TRBJ1-2
CASSPGVLYGYTF	TGTGCCAGCAGCCCAGGGGTCCTCTATGGCTACACCTTC	once	TRBV7-2	.	TRBJ1-2
CASSQDRRRGEQYF	TGCGCCAGCAGCCAAGATAGAAGAAGGGGAGAGCAGTACTTC	.	TRBV4-3	.	TRBJ2-7
CASSLGSSATTYEQYF	TGCGCCAGCAGCTTGGGATCGTCCGCCACCACCTACGAGCAGTACTTC	.	TRBV5-1	.	TRBJ2-7
CASSYDSGGHYGYTF	TGTGCCAGCAGTTACGATTCTGGCGGCCACTATGGCTACACCTTC	.	TRBV6-5	.	TRBJ1-2
CASSVDRGSQWGYGYTF	TGTGCCAGCAGTGTGGACCGGGGCTCTCAATGGGGCTATGGCTACACCTTC	.	TRBV25-1	.	TRBJ1-2
CASSLTALRDRTGSPLHF	TGTGCCAGCAGCTTAACGGCGTTGCGGGACAGAACGGGTTCACCCCTCCACTTT	.	TRBV7-9	TRBD1	TRBJ1-6
CASSSQGLKNTEAFF	TGTGCCAGCAGCTCACAGGGTCTAAAGAACACTGAAGCTTTCTTT	.	TRBV7-9	.	TRBJ1-1
CASSQDVGGGGQPQHF	TGTGCCAGCAGCCAAGATGTCGGGGGAGGGGGTCAGCCCCAGCATTTT	.	TRBV4-2	.	TRBJ1-5
CAWSQGTFTGELFF	TGTGCCTGGAGCCAGGGGACCTTTACCGGGGAGCTGTTTTTT	once	TRBV30	.	TRBJ2-2
CAISHGTANTEAFF	TGTGCCATCAGTCATGGGACAGCGAACACTGAAGCTTTCTTT	.	TRBV10-3	TRBD1	TRBJ1-1
CASSQDALNTEAFF	TGCGCCAGCAGCCAAGACGCATTGAACACTGAAGCTTTCTTT	.	TRBV4-3	.	TRBJ1-1
CAISGTGPAYGGYTF	TGTGCCATCAGTGGGACAGGGCCGGCATATGGTGGCTACACCTTC	.	TRBV10-3	TRBD1	TRBJ1-2
CASRDNNYGYTF	TGTGCCAGCAGGGACAATAACTATGGCTACACCTTC	.	TRBV6-6	.	TRBJ1-2
CASSKTPGLAELGELFF	TGCGCCAGCAGCAAAACCCCGGGACTAGCGGAGTTAGGGGAGCTGTTTTTT	.	TRBV4-3	TRBD2	TRBJ2-2
CASSLAGETDTQYF	TGTGCCAGCAGCCTAGCGGGGGAGACAGATACGCAGTATTTT	.	TRBV5-4	TRBD2	TRBJ2-3
CASSYRGVVYSPLHF	TGTGCCAGCAGTTACAGAGGGGTAGTATACTCACCCCTCCACTTT	.	TRBV6-5	.	TRBJ1-6
CASSRLGGWTEAFF	TGTGCCAGCAGCCGGTTAGGGGGGTGGACTGAAGCTTTCTTT	once	TRBV7-8	.	TRBJ1-1
CAWSFEGTEAFF	TGTGCCTGGAGTTTCGAGGGTACTGAAGCTTTCTTT	few	TRBV30	.	TRBJ1-1
CASSPWERGYEQYF	TGTGCCAGCAGCCCCTGGGAGCGGGGCTACGAGCAGTACTTC	.	TRBV6-5	TRBD2	TRBJ2-7
CASSDPGQGQETQYF	TGTGCCAGCAGTGATCCGGGACAGGGGCAAGAGACCCAGTACTTC	once	TRBV25-1	TRBD1	TRBJ2-5
CASSQGVRREDTGELFF	TGCGCCAGCAGCCAGGGGGTCCGGCGTGAAGACACCGGGGAGCTGTTTTTT	.	TRBV4-3	.	TRBJ2-2
CASSRTPPEFF	TGTGCCAGCAGTAGGACCCCACCGGAGTTCTTC	.	TRBV2	.	TRBJ2-1
CASSDGDTGELFF	TGTGCCAGCAGTGATGGGGACACCGGGGAGCTGTTTTTT	.	TRBV6-4	.	TRBJ2-2
CASSQDPIRDTEAFF	TGCGCCAGCAGCCAAGACCCAATTCGGGACACTGAAGCTTTCTTT	.	TRBV4-3	.	TRBJ1-1
CASSYSRTGVNTEAFF	TGTGCCAGCAGTTATTCCCGGACAGGGGTGAACACTGAAGCTTTCTTT	.	TRBV6-5	TRBD1	TRBJ1-1
CASSIGQGYTGELFF	TGCGCCAGCAGTATTGGACAGGGGTACACCGGGGAGCTGTTTTTT	.	TRBV5-1	TRBD1	TRBJ2-2
CASTKGGDEQFF	TGTGCCAGCACCAAAGGGGGGGATGAGCAGTTCTTC	.	TRBV2	.	TRBJ2-1
CASRYTGTNTEAFF	TGTGCCAGCCGATATACAGGGACGAACACTGAAGCTTTCTTT	.	TRBV6-1	.	TRBJ1-1
CSVEPGTGGHTGELFF	TGCAGCGTGGAACCCGGAACAGGGGGACACACCGGGGAGCTGTTTTTT	.	TRBV29-1	TRBD1	TRBJ2-2
CASSGGTGEKLFF	TGTGCCAGCAGTGGCGGGACAGGGGAAAAACTGTTTTTT	.	TRBV6-1	TRBD1	TRBJ1-4
CASSVNTEAFF	TGTGCCAGCAGCGTTAACACTGAAGCTTTCTTT	few	TRBV2	.	TRBJ1-1
CASSQDLSPYGYTF	TGCGCCAGCAGCCAAGATCTTAGTCCCTATGGCTACACCTTC	few	TRBV4-3	.	TRBJ1-2
CSVAGTSGVFVGELFF	TGCAGCGTCGCCGGGACTAGCGGGGTGTTTGTCGGGGAGCTGTTTTTT	.	TRBV29-1	TRBD2	TRBJ2-2
CASSQTYTGSGNTIYF	TGCGCCAGCAGCCAAACTTATACAGGGTCTGGAAACACCATATATTTT	.	TRBV4-3	.	TRBJ1-3
CASSRNPGSNQPQHF	TGCGCCAGCAGTCGGAACCCCGGTAGCAATCAGCCCCAGCATTTT	.	TRBV4-3	.	TRBJ1-5
CASSRQGGTGELFF	TGCGCCAGCAGCCGACAGGGGGGAACCGGGGAGCTGTTTTTT	.	TRBV4-3	TRBD1	TRBJ2-2
CATSTRQTYNEQFF	TGTGCCACCAGCACCAGACAGACCTACAATGAGCAGTTCTTC	.	TRBV15	.	TRBJ2-1
CAWSIGGYQPQHF	TGTGCCTGGAGTATAGGAGGGTATCAGCCCCAGCATTTT	few	TRBV30	.	TRBJ1-5
CASSPFGQRRDTIYF	TGTGCCAGCAGCCCCTTCGGACAGAGGCGAGACACCATATATTTT	.	TRBV28	.	TRBJ1-3